These 10 T cell receptor beta chains were sequenced from one sample in a study of shared clonotypes between healthy human individuals. Measured with immunoSEQ multiplex PCR; TCRdb has only the in-frame clones, and not every one. The data contain approximately 320,000 clones, around nine tenths of them singletons. The sequencing input was memory CD8+ T cells sorted from blood. Subset reported: CD45RO+ cells pooled with CCR7-negative TemRA cells. Source of these receptors: a man between 18 and 29 years old in good health.

The chain combines TRBV5-1 with TRBJ1-1; TRBD1 might be the D (6 bases). This CDR3 region has 14 residues. Germline V lookup: CDR1 SGHRS, CDR2 YFSETQ. The V gene lost 3 bases and the J gene lost 8 bases, with 17 bases spanning the gap. For the CDR3, the DNA is TGCGCCAGCAGCTGGGGCGGGGGCCAGCTGGAAGCTTTCTTT. Translating it yields CASSWGGGQLEAFF. The entire variable domain, with the rest obtained from reference TRBV5-1 and TRBJ1-1, is as follows: KAGVTQTPRYLIKTRGQQVTLSCSPISGHRSVSWYQQTPGQGLQFLFEYFSETQRNKGNFPGRFSGRQFSNSRSEMNVSTLELGDSALYLCASSWGGGQLEAFFGQGTRLTVV.

This clone came up a few times. The CDR3 DNA sequence: TGCGCCAGCAGCCCCCAAACGGGGGACCCGAACACCGGGGAGCTGTTTTTT. It encodes CASSPQTGDPNTGELFF. The gene calls are TRBV4-1 and TRBJ2-2; D is perhaps TRBD2 (6 bases). The CDR3 length is 17 residues. Germline V gene data show CDR1 as MGHRA and CDR2 as YSYEKL. Trimming took 4 bases from V and 0 from J, leaving 15 bases between them.

The gene calls are TRBV27 and TRBJ2-3; D may correspond to TRBD1 or TRBD2 (5 bases each). CDR3 length equals 14 residues. Between the trimmed V and J ends, which lost 6 bases and 4 bases, there was a span of 14 bases. In germline, CDR1 is MNHEY, CDR2 SMNVEV (reference sequence). CDR3 sequence (DNA): TGTGCCAGCAGACGAGAGGGGTGGGCAGATACGCAGTATTTT. Its protein product is CASRREGWADTQYF.

The V call is TRBV7-9, the J call TRBJ2-6; D is unclear. The CDR3 consists of 13 residues. With 8 bases removed from V and 3 bases from J, the gap between germline ends came to 8 bases. Germline CDR1 reads SEHNR; CDR2 reads FQNEAQ (reference sequence). The CDR3 DNA follows: TGTGCCAGCGCCCTCCTTGGGGCCAACGTCCTGACTTTC. It is translated as CASALLGANVLTF.

The chain has TRBV5-1 and TRBJ2-2; 7 nucleotides agree with TRBD2. The CDR3 contains 17 residues. Trimming at V came to 4 bases and at J to 0 bases, leaving 9 bases not matched to a gene. Looked up from germline, CDR1 is SGHRS and CDR2 is YFSETQ. The CDR3 loop is CASSASPSGANTGELFF. In DNA, the CDR3 is TGCGCCAGCAGCGCTTCCCCTAGCGGAGCGAACACCGGGGAGCTGTTTTTT.

V is TRBV7-9 and J is TRBJ2-7; 9 nucleotides agree with TRBD1. The CDR3 has 15 amino acids. Germline lookup yields CDR1 SEHNR and CDR2 FQNEAQ (reference sequence). V dropped 5 bases and J dropped 7; count of bases not matched to a gene: 12. CDR3 in amino acids: CASSPGGTGYTEQYF. CDR3 sequence (DNA): TGTGCCAGCAGCCCAGGCGGGACAGGGTATACAGAGCAGTACTTC.

Regarding this clone: A far larger clone differs by one base, so this is likely a read error. The chain carries TRBV28 and TRBJ2-1; 9 nucleotides agree with TRBD2. After removal of 6 bases from V and 1 base from J, the junction contained 10 bases not matched to a gene. Germline V gene sequence: CDR1 MDHEN, CDR2 SYDVKM. The CDR3 extends over 17 amino acids. CDR3 region: CASSRALSGGSYNEQFF. In DNA, the CDR3 is TGTGCCAGCAGCCGTGCTCTCAGCGGGGGGTCCTACAATGAGCAGTTCTTC.

This clone has only one observation. This chain joins TRBV13 and TRBJ2-7, with 9 bases that match TRBD1. This CDR3 contains 14 residues. Germline trimming cut 5 bases from V and 5 bases from J; bases unmatched to any gene: 7. Germline lookup yields CDR1 PRHDT and CDR2 FYEKMQ (reference sequence). CDR3 bases: TGTGCCAGCAGCACCCGGGACAGGGCTCACGAGCAGTACTTC. It specifies CASSTRDRAHEQYF.

This sequence joins TRBV9 and TRBJ1-3, with 7 positions matching TRBD1. V shed 3 bases, J shed 2 bases, and the junction held 2 bases outside the gene matches. The germline gives CDR1 SGDLS, CDR2 YYNGEE. The CDR3 length is 14 residues. DNA of the CDR3: TGTGCCAGCAGCGATGGGACAGCTGGAAACACCATATATTTT. Translating it yields CASSDGTAGNTIYF.

The rearrangement joins TRBV6-5 to TRBJ2-7, with 7 nucleotides matching TRBD2. CDR3 length: 14 residues. The trim removed 2 bases at V and 3 bases at J, leaving 4 bases unmatched. Germline CDR1 MNHEY, CDR2 SVGAGI. Here the CDR3 reads CASSYRSGIYEQYF. DNA for the CDR3: TGTGCCAGCAGTTACAGGAGCGGGATCTACGAGCAGTACTTC.